This passage covers 20 T cell receptor beta chains from one sample sequenced in a study of CD8 T cells in Susac syndrome. Reverse transcription of 0.5 to 1 ug RNA was performed with random hexamers. TCRdb processed the immunoSEQ multiplex PCR reads anew with MiXCR; each CDR3 protein has one entry. This repertoire shows 150,000 or so distinct CDR3 sequences, 90% to 96% found once; its top ten account for around 0.12%. The sample was CD4+ T cells from PBMCs. The receptors stem from a human donor with Susac syndrome.

V usage is TRBV30 and J usage is TRBJ1-3; 9 bases agree with TRBD1. The germline V gene encodes CDR1 GTSNPN and CDR2 SVGIG (reference sequence). V lost 1 base to trimming and J lost 6 bases; unmatched junction nucleotides: 7. The CDR3 loop spans 15 amino acids. The chain's CDR3 is CAWSEVDRGLNTIYF. The CDR3 DNA follows: TGTGCCTGGAGTGAGGTGGACAGGGGTTTAAACACCATATATTTT.

V and J are TRBV10-3 and TRBJ1-1; D unclear. There are 14 residues in the CDR3. The V end was cut by 3 bases, the J end by 1 base, with 9 bases between. The germline V gene has CDR1 ENHRY and CDR2 SYGVKD. As DNA, the CDR3 is TGTGCCATCAGTGACGGAGAGACGAACACTGAAGCTTTCTTT. Protein sequence: CAISDGETNTEAFF.

This clonotype turned up a few times. The chain carries TRBV29-1 and TRBJ2-5; no definite D call. Germline CDR1 reads SQVTM; CDR2 reads ANQGSEA. This CDR3 is built from 12 residues. V was cut by 4 bases and J by 1 base, with 7 bases left in between. For the CDR3, the DNA is TGCAGCGTTGGGGCAGTCCAAGAGACCCAGTACTTC. The encoded protein is CSVGAVQETQYF.

CDR3 DNA sequence: TGTGCCAGCAGTTACGGCCAGGGGAATAGTGAGCAGTTCTTC. This sequence encodes CASSYGQGNSEQFF. V and J are TRBV6-6 and TRBJ2-1; weak D call: TRBD1 (6 bases). CDR1 is MNHNY, CDR2 SVGAGI, per germline (reference sequence). V was pared by 2 bases and J by 9 bases, with 14 bases between. The CDR3 has 14 residues.

The V gene is TRBV4-3, the J gene TRBJ2-5; 7 nucleotides match TRBD2. Germline V lookup: CDR1 LGHNA, CDR2 YSLEER. J lost 2 bases, V lost 1 base, and 7 bases had no gene match. This CDR3 has 16 amino acids. CDR3 loop: CASSQGVGGSQETQYF. The CDR3 DNA follows: TGCGCCAGCAGCCAAGGTGTGGGGGGGAGTCAAGAGACCCAGTACTTC.

This chain links TRBV4-2 with TRBJ2-1, with 12 positions matching TRBD2. Germline CDR1 LGHNA, CDR2 YNFKEQ. The V gene end was trimmed by 0 bases and the J gene end by 11 bases; junction bases not matched to a gene: 8. CDR3 length: 16 residues. CDR3 nucleotides: TGTGCCAGCAGCCAAGATGGGCTAGCGGGGGGGGGTAAGCAGTTCTTC. This translates into CASSQDGLAGGGKQFF.

The V call is TRBV11-1, the J call TRBJ1-6; 9 bases map to TRBD1. Germline CDR1 is SGHAT and CDR2 is FQDESV (reference sequence). The CDR3 is 14 residues long. The V and J ends lost 5 bases and 7 bases, in that order; junction bases with no gene match: 3. CDR3 nucleotide sequence: TGTGCCAGCAGCCCAGGACAGGGGAATTCACCCCTCCACTTT. Translation gives CASSPGQGNSPLHF.

The V call is TRBV7-3, the J call TRBJ1-1; maybe TRBD1 (5 bases). Germline assignment: CDR1 SGHTA and CDR2 FQGTGA. V was shortened by 4 bases and J by 4 bases, with 10 bases between the two germline ends. The CDR3 extends over 13 amino acids. CDR3 loop: CASSSGEGTEAFF. The DNA for the CDR3 is TGTGCCAGCAGCTCGGGGGAGGGCACTGAAGCTTTCTTT.

The rearrangement joins TRBV18 to TRBJ2-7, with TRBD1 identical over 9 bases. The CDR3 spans 15 residues. CDR1 and CDR2 (germline): KGHSH, LQKENI. CDR3 bases: TGTGCCAGCTCACCCGGACAGGGGTTTTCCTACCAGCAGTACGTC. This encodes CASSPGQGFSYQQYV.

The V gene is TRBV9, the J gene TRBJ2-3, with TRBD2 matching 7 bases. J gave up 1 base and V 3 bases, and 8 bases lay outside the gene matches. This CDR3 comprises 16 residues. Germline V gene data show CDR1 as SGDLS and CDR2 as YYNGEE. The DNA for the CDR3 is TGTGCCAGCAGCGGCCCTAGTGCGGGAGGCACAGATACGCAGTATTTT. This translates into CASSGPSAGGTDTQYF.

The chain combines TRBV4-3 with TRBJ2-7; 7 bases align to TRBD2. V gave up 0 bases and J gave up 2 bases; unmatched junction bases: 13. CDR1 LGHNA and CDR2 YSLEER come from the germline V gene. CDR3 length: 18 residues. CDR3 protein: CASSQDLAGGSLAYEQYF. The CDR3 bases are TGCGCCAGCAGCCAAGATTTGGCGGGCGGGAGTCTAGCCTACGAGCAGTACTTC.

V gene TRBV13 combines with J gene TRBJ1-4; TRBD1 is a possible D gene (6 bases). CDR1 PRHDT and CDR2 FYEKMQ come from the germline V gene (reference sequence). This CDR3 has 15 residues. V was clipped by 2 bases and J by 2 bases, with 9 bases between them. CDR3 residues: CASSLSGVTNEKLFF. The CDR3 DNA reads as TGTGCCAGCAGCTTATCAGGGGTGACTAATGAAAAACTGTTTTTT.

J is TRBJ2-7 and V is TRBV5-1; 8 nucleotides align to TRBD1. This CDR3 has 17 residues. The J segment lost 6 bases and the V segment lost 2 bases, leaving 16 bases of the junction unmatched. The germline gives CDR1 SGHRS, CDR2 YFSETQ. As DNA, the CDR3 is TGCGCCAGCAGCTTACGAACTTACGCCGGGACAGGAGGCGAGCAGTACTTC. Its protein is CASSLRTYAGTGGEQYF.

The chain has TRBV27 and TRBJ2-2, with 12 positions matching TRBD2. The junction had 2 bases not matched to a gene; V was cut back by 5 bases and J by 7 bases. The CDR3 is made up of 14 amino acids. CDR1 is MNHEY, CDR2 SMNVEV, per germline (reference sequence). The CDR3 bases are TGTGCCAGCAGTCGACTAGCGGGGGTCGGGGAGCTGTTTTTT. It translates to CASSRLAGVGELFF.

This chain links TRBV5-4 with TRBJ1-1; 7 nucleotides line up with TRBD1. The CDR3 is made up of 14 amino acids. Germline CDR1 and CDR2: SGHNT and YYREEE (reference sequence). V was pared by 0 bases and J by 3 bases, with 2 bases of the junction left unmatched. CDR3 in amino acids: CASSLVGQDTEAFF. In DNA, the CDR3 is TGTGCCAGCAGCTTGGTCGGACAGGACACTGAAGCTTTCTTT.

The chain combines TRBV2 with TRBJ2-4; tentatively, D is TRBD1 or TRBD2 (6 bases each). The CDR3 sequence is 18 residues long. V gave up 4 bases and J gave up 0 bases, with 19 bases separating them. CDR1 is SNHLY and CDR2 is FYNNEI in the germline V gene. In DNA form, the CDR3 reads TGTGCCAGCAGTGTGGGGGCGGGAAGGGGGACAGCCAAAAACATTCAGTACTTC. Its protein product is CASSVGAGRGTAKNIQYF.

The chain has TRBV15 and TRBJ1-4; no definite D call. Trimming took off 3 bases at V and 7 bases at J, with 15 bases between the two ends. CDR1 and CDR2 from the germline V gene are LNHNV and YYDKDF (reference sequence). The CDR3 covers 15 residues. The CDR3 DNA is TGTGCCACCAGCAGCACGGATTGGAGTGGTGAAAAACTGTTTTTT. It specifies CATSSTDWSGEKLFF.

CDR3 residues: CASSYGSSTGELFF. The CDR3 DNA reads TGCGCCAGCAGCTACGGATCGAGTACCGGGGAGCTGTTTTTT. The chain recombines TRBV5-1 with TRBJ2-2; D remains unclear. There are 14 residues in the CDR3. V was pared by 3 bases and J by 5 bases, with 11 bases between. Germline values: CDR1 SGHRS, CDR2 YFSETQ.

V is TRBV6-5 and J is TRBJ2-7, with TRBD2 as a possible D gene (5 bases). The CDR3 runs to 16 residues. V gave up 0 bases and J gave up 6 bases, with 18 bases separating them. The germline V gene has CDR1 MNHEY and CDR2 SVGAGI. CDR3 region: CASSYSSAVKPGEQYF. DNA of the CDR3: TGTGCCAGCAGTTACTCTTCAGCGGTCAAGCCGGGCGAGCAGTACTTC.

The genes are TRBV2 and TRBJ2-2; 10 nucleotides line up with TRBD2. The CDR3 totals 14 residues. Germline-derived CDR1 and CDR2 are SNHLY and FYNNEI. Trimming took 7 bases from V and 4 from J; bases not matched to a gene: 3. The CDR3 sequence is CASKSGRGTGELFF. CDR3 sequence (DNA): TGTGCCAGCAAGAGCGGGAGGGGCACCGGGGAGCTGTTTTTT.